A single sample is the source of the 6 T cell receptor beta chains below, sequenced in a study of blood T cell repertoires in COVID-19. Generated by immunoSEQ multiplex PCR, the TCRdb table keeps only in-frame clones and is missing some. The table lists fewer than 350,000 clones, roughly 86% of them singletons, with approximately 9% in the top ten. Sequencing used peripheral blood. Every receptor here comes from a man aged 35-49 years with active or convalescent COVID-19.

V usage is TRBV19 and J usage is TRBJ2-1; perhaps TRBD2 as D (5 bases). This CDR3 is built from 16 residues. Trimming removed 6 bases from V and 3 bases from J, with 18 bases in between. Germline CDR1 is LNHDA and CDR2 is SQIVND (reference sequence). The CDR3 protein is CASRTMWTSLYNEQFF. CDR3 in DNA: TGTGCCAGTAGGACAATGTGGACTTCACTCTACAATGAGCAGTTCTTC.

This clone was seen once. The chain links TRBV13 to TRBJ1-5, with 8 bases lining up with TRBD1. CDR1 is PRHDT, CDR2 FYEKMQ, per germline (reference sequence). CDR3 length: 17 amino acids. The V and J ends lost 0 bases and 0 bases, in that order; junction bases with no gene match: 4. The CDR3 sequence: CASSLGTGVYSNQPQHF. The DNA of the CDR3 is TGTGCCAGCAGCTTAGGGACAGGGGTTTATAGCAATCAGCCCCAGCATTTT.

The V gene is TRBV19, the J gene TRBJ1-2, with 7 bases fitting TRBD1. CDR1 LNHDA and CDR2 SQIVND come from the germline V gene (reference sequence). V was clipped by 5 bases and J by 1 base; unmatched bases: 4. The CDR3 runs 14 residues. Written as DNA, the CDR3 is TGTGCCAGTAGTCCAGGGGGAGTTAACTATGGCTACACCTTC. Its protein is CASSPGGVNYGYTF.

The J gene is TRBJ2-2, the V gene TRBV19, with 9 bases lining up with TRBD2. This CDR3 is 14 amino acids long. Germline CDR1 LNHDA, CDR2 SQIVND (reference sequence). The junction had 4 bases not matched to a gene; V was cut back by 6 bases and J by 5 bases. Here the CDR3 DNA reads TGTGCCAGTAGCAATGGACTAGCGACCGGGGAGCTGTTTTTT. Amino acids: CASSNGLATGELFF.

V is TRBV27 and J is TRBJ2-3, with D perhaps matching TRBD2 (7 bases). Trimming pared 5 bases from V and 0 bases from J, leaving 18 bases between. Germline V lookup: CDR1 MNHEY, CDR2 SMNVEV (reference sequence). The CDR3 is 17 residues long. Here the CDR3 DNA reads TGTGCCAGCAGTACCGAGGCGGGGGCCCCCAGCACAGATACGCAGTATTTT. This encodes CASSTEAGAPSTDTQYF.

The J gene is TRBJ1-1, the V gene TRBV18; maybe TRBD1 (6 bases). CDR1 and CDR2 (germline): KGHSH, LQKENI. V gave up 4 bases and J gave up 3 bases, with 18 bases separating them. The CDR3 totals 16 residues. The CDR3 here is CASSQRGRGTHTEAFF. CDR3 DNA sequence: TGTGCCAGCTCACAGCGGGGGAGGGGGACGCACACTGAAGCTTTCTTT. Using reference TRBV18 and TRBJ1-1 for the parts outside the CDR3, the full variable domain is NAGVMQNPRHLVRRRGQEARLRCSPMKGHSHVYWYRQLPEEGLKFMVYLQKENIIDESGMPKERFSAEFPKEGPSILRIQQVVRGDSAAYFCASSQRGRGTHTEAFFGQGTRLTVV.